A single sample is the source of the 15 T cell receptor beta chains below, sequenced in a study of tumor-infiltrating lymphocytes in glioblastoma multiforme. TCRB libraries came from RNA via three nested multiplex PCR rounds. TCRdb independently ran MiXCR on the multiplex PCR reads; one entry per CDR3 protein. Counted here are about 18,000 distinct CDR3 sequences, roughly 64% occurring once; the ten biggest clones make up around 18%. The sample was peripheral blood. Receptors were obtained from a male donor with glioblastoma.

The rearrangement uses TRBV20-1 and TRBJ2-7; 15 bases align to TRBD2. Germline V gives CDR1 DFQATT, CDR2 SNEGSKA (reference sequence). The CDR3 extends over 15 amino acids. J gave up 2 bases and V 3 bases, and 2 bases lay outside the gene matches. CDR3 sequence (DNA): TGCAGTGCTAGGGGGACTAGCGGGGGGACCTACGAGCAGTACTTC. This translates into CSARGTSGGTYEQYF.

Many counts were recorded for this clonotype. The chain couples TRBV6-2 or TRBV6-3 to TRBJ2-1; D is uncertain. The CDR3 is 17 amino acids. Germline V gives CDR1 MNHEY, CDR2 SVGEGT. V was pared by 3 bases and J by 4 bases, with 19 bases between. The CDR3 is CASSYPLLARPYNEQFF. The DNA for the CDR3 is TGTGCCAGCAGTTATCCCCTATTAGCACGTCCGTACAATGAGCAGTTCTTC.

This clonotype was observed a handful of times. A read error may explain this, as a much larger clone is one base away. V is TRBV10-3 and J is TRBJ2-5; perhaps TRBD1 as D (5 bases). Looked up from germline, CDR1 is ENHRY and CDR2 is SYGVKD. The CDR3 contains 15 residues. V was cut by 3 bases and J by 7 bases, with 18 bases left in between. CDR3 DNA sequence: TGTGCCATCAGTGATTTAGGTGGAGTTCAGGGGACCCAGTACTTC. This translates into CAISDLGGVQGTQYF.

About this clonotype: Germline is not matched at one junction end, which may reflect a read error. The chain is built from TRBV11-1 and TRBJ2-7; 7 bases are shared with TRBD2. The germline V gene encodes CDR1 SGHAT and CDR2 FQDESV (reference sequence). The CDR3 contains 14 residues. CDR3 amino acids: CASNLQAGRDEQYF. CDR3 sequence (DNA): TGTGCCAGCAACTTACAAGCGGGGCGGGACGAGCAGTACTTC.

This clonotype appeared once. This chain uses TRBV6-1 with TRBJ2-7; D gene ambiguous. This CDR3 is 14 amino acids long. Looked up from germline, CDR1 is MNHNS and CDR2 is SASEGT. The CDR3 nucleotides are TGTGCATCCACGGTGAGGTCCTGGGTATACAAGCAGTACTTC. This codes for CASTVRSWVYKQYF.

On this clonotype itself: A read error may be the cause here, since a much bigger clone is one base away. This chain links TRBV5-1 with TRBJ2-7, with D uncertain. The length of the CDR3 is 15 residues. Trimming left V 1 base short and J 0 bases short, with 11 bases between. Germline CDR1 is SGHRS and CDR2 is YFSETQ. This CDR3 is CASSLTPGNSYEQYF. CDR3 bases: TGCGCCAGCAGCTTGACGCCCGGCAACTCCTACGAGCAGTACTTC.

This clonotype appeared a single time. The rearrangement uses TRBV6-2 or TRBV6-3 and TRBJ2-5; D is undetermined. The CDR3 spans 11 residues. Germline CDR1 reads MNHEY; CDR2 reads SVGEGT. Trimming left V 6 bases short and J 5 bases short, with 7 bases between. CDR3 sequence reads: CASRQSETQYF. The CDR3 nucleotides read TGTGCCAGCAGACAGTCCGAGACCCAGTACTTC.

The V and J genes are TRBV14 and TRBJ2-2; D might be TRBD1 (5 bases). Trimming took 3 bases from V and 12 from J, leaving 14 bases between them. The CDR3 sequence is 13 residues long. Germline V gives CDR1 SGHDN, CDR2 FVKESK. CDR3 coding DNA: TGTGCCAGCAGCCAGTTTGGGGCCGTGAAGCTGTTTTTT. It encodes CASSQFGAVKLFF. Complete variable domain (other parts from reference TRBV14 and TRBJ2-2): EAGVTQFPSHSVIEKGQTVTLRCDPISGHDNLYWYRRVMGKEIKFLLHFVKESKQDESGMPNNRFLAERTGGTYSTLKVQPAELEDSGVYFCASSQFGAVKLFFGEGSRLTVL.

This clonotype was detected ten times or more. The chain has TRBV7-3 and TRBJ2-1; TRBD2 matches at 7 bases. The CDR3 spans 13 residues. CDR1 and CDR2 from the germline V gene are SGHTA and FQGTGA. The V gene end was trimmed by 6 bases and the J gene end by 9 bases; junction bases not matched to a gene: 8. The CDR3 sequence is CASSREGLSEQFF. The CDR3 DNA is TGTGCCAGCAGTAGGGAGGGGTTGAGTGAGCAGTTCTTC.

This clonotype was detected ten times or more. The chain joins TRBV29-1 to TRBJ2-3; D might be TRBD2 (6 bases). Germline assignment: CDR1 SQVTM and CDR2 ANQGSEA. Trimming shortened V by 5 bases and J by 0 bases, and 18 bases separated the two germline ends. The CDR3 extends over 16 amino acids. The CDR3 here is CSVWDSPLTSTDTQYF. The CDR3 bases are TGCAGCGTTTGGGACTCCCCCTTAACTAGCACAGATACGCAGTATTTT.

A remark on this clonotype: The junction does not match germline at one end; this may be a read error. The V call is TRBV2, the J call TRBJ2-1, with D perhaps matching TRBD1 (6 bases). The CDR3 runs 13 residues. In germline, CDR1 is SNHLY, CDR2 FYNNEI. CDR3: CASSVGQYSEQFF. The CDR3, as DNA: TGTGCCAGCAGTGTAGGACAGTACAGTGAGCAGTTCTTC.

The rearrangement joins TRBV28 to TRBJ1-2; perhaps TRBD1 as D (6 bases). CDR1 and CDR2 from the germline V gene are MDHEN and SYDVKM. This CDR3 is built from 15 residues. The ends were cut back, 4 bases at V and 2 bases at J, with 14 bases in the middle. The CDR3 protein is CASSSPTQGNYGYTF. CDR3 nucleotide sequence: TGTGCCAGCAGTTCCCCTACACAGGGAAACTATGGCTACACCTTC.

This clonotype was picked up many times. This sequence joins TRBV5-1 and TRBJ2-7; the D gene is possibly TRBD1 (7 bases). CDR1 is SGHRS and CDR2 is YFSETQ in the germline V gene. The CDR3 length is 16 residues. V dropped 0 bases and J dropped 6 bases, with 19 bases sitting between them. The DNA for the CDR3 is TGCGCCAGCAGCTTGGGGGTCGGAGGGGGCTTGGGCGAGCAGTACTTC. Translating it yields CASSLGVGGGLGEQYF. The full variable domain, with the rest looked up from reference TRBV5-1 and TRBJ2-7, is KAGVTQTPRYLIKTRGQQVTLSCSPISGHRSVSWYQQTPGQGLQFLFEYFSETQRNKGNFPGRFSGRQFSNSRSEMNVSTLELGDSALYLCASSLGVGGGLGEQYFGPGTRLTVT.

This clonotype was recorded a few times. The rearrangement uses TRBV2 and TRBJ1-2; D might be TRBD1 (5 bases). The CDR3 sequence is 13 residues long. The V end was cut by 4 bases, the J end by 4 bases, with 10 bases between. The germline CDR1 and CDR2 sequences are SNHLY and FYNNEI. CDR3 DNA sequence: TGTGCCAGCAGTGCGGGACCCATCTATGGCTACACCTTC. Encoded protein: CASSAGPIYGYTF.

The table lists this clonotype with a few counts. A much bigger clone sits one base away, suggesting this may be a read error. The chain is built from TRBV11-3 and TRBJ2-3; D is ambiguous. CDR1 is SGHNT, CDR2 YENEEA, per germline. V gave up 1 base and J gave up 1 base, with 6 bases separating them. The CDR3 sequence is 14 residues long. The CDR3 coding sequence is TGTGCCAGCAGCTTAGTTGCAGGCACAGATACGCAGTATTTT. Its protein is CASSLVAGTDTQYF.